This entry is about one TCR beta chain. The genomic DNA TCR beta CDR3 region underwent two rounds of multiplex PCR. With primers specific to each TRBV and TRBJ gene, the first-round PCR was performed. TCRdb reprocessed the multiplex PCR reads via MiXCR and lists one record per CDR3 protein. The sample lists more than 25,000 distinct CDR3 sequences; around 30% were seen once. J gave up 9 bases and V 6 bases, and 16 bases lay outside the gene matches. This CDR3 has 16 residues. These data come from a study of prognosis after radiotherapy for stage I lung cancer. In the study overall: For radiotherapy, patients got SBRT split into 3 to 5 fractions, giving a biologically effective dose of at least 100 Gy. While some 16 patients showed no significant progression after radiotherapy, a few developed distant metastases at a median of roughly 7 months.

This TCR derives from a donor aged 50 or older with non-small cell lung cancer. This chain joins TRBV12-3 or TRBV12-4 and TRBJ2-2, with 7 bases matching TRBD1. Here the sequenced sample was PBMCs, taken before or after stereotactic body radiation therapy (not recorded which). CDR3 amino acids: CASRKPKTGYIWELFF. The CDR3 coding sequence is TGTGCCAGCAGGAAGCCCAAGACAGGGTATATTTGGGAGCTGTTTTTT.